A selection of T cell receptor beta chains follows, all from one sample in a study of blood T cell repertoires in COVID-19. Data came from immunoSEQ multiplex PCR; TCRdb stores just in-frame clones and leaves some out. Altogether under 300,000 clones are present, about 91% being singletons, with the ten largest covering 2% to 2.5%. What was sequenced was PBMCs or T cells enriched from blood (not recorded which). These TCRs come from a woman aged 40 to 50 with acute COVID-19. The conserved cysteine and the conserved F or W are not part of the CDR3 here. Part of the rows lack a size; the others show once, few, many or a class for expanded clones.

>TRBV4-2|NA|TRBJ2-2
ASSQVGQGPNTGELF
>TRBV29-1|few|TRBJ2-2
SVDGGYGELF
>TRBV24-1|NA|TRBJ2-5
ATSDGQGMKTQY
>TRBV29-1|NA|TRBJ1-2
SVPGQGLSYGYT
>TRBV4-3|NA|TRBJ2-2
ASSQDEAGGTGELF
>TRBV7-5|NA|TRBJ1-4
ARSSPPRSEKLF
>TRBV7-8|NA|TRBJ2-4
ASSLSALSKNIQY
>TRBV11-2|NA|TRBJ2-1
ASSPPWRDYNEQF
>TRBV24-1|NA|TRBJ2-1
ATSDQGASSYNEQF
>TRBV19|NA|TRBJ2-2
ASSIALFTGELF
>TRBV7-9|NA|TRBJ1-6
ASTQNYNSPLH
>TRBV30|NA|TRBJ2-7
AWSLRGDEQY
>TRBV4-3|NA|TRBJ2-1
ASSQDLRDSYEQF
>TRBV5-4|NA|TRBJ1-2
ASSQRQVNYGYT
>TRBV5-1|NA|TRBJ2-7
ASREGQEYEQY
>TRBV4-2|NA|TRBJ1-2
ASNSGQATTVNYGYT
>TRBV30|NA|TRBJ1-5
AWSVTGSQPQH
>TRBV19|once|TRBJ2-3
ASSIGYPPGTQY
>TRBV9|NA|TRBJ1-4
ASSVQTGPREKLF
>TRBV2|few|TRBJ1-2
ASSEAGTQYGYT
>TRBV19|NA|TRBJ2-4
ASSLGTGTKNIQY
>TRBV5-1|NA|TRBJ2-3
ASSLVAGTDTQY
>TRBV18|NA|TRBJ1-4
ASSAGAGEKLF
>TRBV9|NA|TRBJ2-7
ASSVDWASYEQY
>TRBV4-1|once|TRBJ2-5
ASSPGRGTQETQY
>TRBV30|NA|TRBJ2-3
AWRLGGADTQY
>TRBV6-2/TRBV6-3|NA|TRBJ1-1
ASSLLGAATEAF
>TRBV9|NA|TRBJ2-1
ASSVAGASSYNEQF
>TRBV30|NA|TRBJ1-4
AWDRFREKLF
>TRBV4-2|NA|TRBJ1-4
ASSPGTADNEKLF
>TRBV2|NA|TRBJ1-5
ASTPGQGNQPQH
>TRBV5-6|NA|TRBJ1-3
ASSLGRQVPINTIY
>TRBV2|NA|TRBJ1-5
ASSGMMAGSTQH
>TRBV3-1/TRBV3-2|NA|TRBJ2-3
ASSLTAGNGTDTQY
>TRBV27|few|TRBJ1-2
ASSLAQGANLLSGYT
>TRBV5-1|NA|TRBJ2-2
ASSPPTTGELF
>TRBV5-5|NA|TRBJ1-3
ASSLTGSGNTIY
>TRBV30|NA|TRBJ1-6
AWRGDRPLPLH
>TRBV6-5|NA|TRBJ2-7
ASRQTGTEAYEQY
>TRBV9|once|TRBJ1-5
ASSAQGGSQPQH